This TCR beta chain was retrieved from a study of blood T cell repertoires in COVID-19. Background on the study: Acute and convalescent COVID-19 samples came from the United States, Italy and Spain. Sources were T cells, B-cell-depleted T cells, or PBMCs; the material itself was cDNA or gDNA.

In the source study's methods: Nucleated cell counts were estimated from reference gene primer amplification. TCRdb's table, derived via immunoSEQ multiplex PCR, lists solely in-frame clones and lacks some. V and J calls plus clone size are reproduced from that table; the DNA served to infer D and trimming. The sample consists of 300,000 to 350,000 clones, approximately 90% of them appearing once. Germline values: CDR1 MNHEY, CDR2 SVGEGT. CDR3 size: 16 residues. Trimming at V came to 4 bases and at J to 4 bases, leaving 11 bases not matched to a gene. Seattle enrolled patients during active infection and tracked them longitudinally.

The receptor comes from a woman in her 30s with COVID-19, enrolled during active disease. The sequenced sample consisted of peripheral blood. V and J are TRBV6-2 or TRBV6-3 and TRBJ1-1, with TRBD1 matching 8 bases. This CDR3 is CASSSPSTGVVTEAFF. Here the CDR3 DNA reads TGTGCCAGCAGTTCCCCCTCGACAGGGGTGGTCACTGAAGCTTTCTTT.